This TCR beta chain was obtained from a study of cytomegalovirus exposure and HLA in healthy donors. The CDR3 consists of 12 residues. Trimming cost V 3 bases and J 4 bases, with 6 bases left between them. Looked up from germline, CDR1 is MDHEN and CDR2 is SYDVKM. This clone was recorded a few times. Both 60 Vbeta primers and 13 Jbeta primers went into the PCR. Sequencing used immunoSEQ multiplex PCR; TCRdb keeps in-frame clones, though not all of them. This sample has roughly 86,000 clones, with around 70% found just once. The V and J genes are TRBV28 and TRBJ1-1; D remains ambiguous. This clonotype originated in a man aged 55 to 70 in good health and CMV-seronegative. Material: PBMCs. CDR3 residues: CASSLQATEAFF. The DNA of the CDR3 is TGTGCCAGCAGTTTGCAGGCCACTGAAGCTTTCTTT.